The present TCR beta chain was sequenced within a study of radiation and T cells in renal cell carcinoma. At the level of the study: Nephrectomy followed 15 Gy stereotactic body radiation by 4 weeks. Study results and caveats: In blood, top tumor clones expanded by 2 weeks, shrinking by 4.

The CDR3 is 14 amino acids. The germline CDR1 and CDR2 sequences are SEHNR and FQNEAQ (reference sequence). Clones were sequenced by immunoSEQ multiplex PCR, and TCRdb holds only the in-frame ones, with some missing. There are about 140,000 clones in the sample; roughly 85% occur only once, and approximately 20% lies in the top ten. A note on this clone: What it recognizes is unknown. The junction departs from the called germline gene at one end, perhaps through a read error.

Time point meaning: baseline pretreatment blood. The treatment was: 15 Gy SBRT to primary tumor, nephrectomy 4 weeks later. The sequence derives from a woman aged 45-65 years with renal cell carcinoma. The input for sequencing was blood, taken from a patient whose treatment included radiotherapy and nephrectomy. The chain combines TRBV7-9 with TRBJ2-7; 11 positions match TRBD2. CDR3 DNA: TGTGCCAGCACCTTAGCGGGAGGGCAATACGAGCAGTACTTC. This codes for CASTLAGGQYEQYF.